This entry lists 23 T cell receptor beta chains sequenced from one sample in a study of T cells in Graves' hyperthyroidism and ophthalmopathy (dated by TCRdb to about 2019). The library was built by means of multiplex PCR. The sequencer listed for this sample is Illumina HiSeq 2000. The TCR beta CDR3 regions were amplified from the RNA transcripts. The TCR CDR3 was subjected to a first round of RT-PCR using the HTBI primer set and the Qiagen OneStep RT-PCR kit. Clones were called with MiXCR by TCRdb after fastp trimmed the public reads at Q25, and only in-frame beta chains were retained. For every CDR3 protein sequence, its rows merge into one entry that carries the most common genes and DNA. The sample table records roughly 400,000 distinct CDR3 sequences; over 11% of these occur just once. The ten largest clones add up to under 30% of the sample. Sequencing was done on a sample of blood. These receptors all come from a man aged 45-65 years with Graves' ophthalmopathy.

This clonotype was recorded at least ten times. This rearrangement joins TRBV20-1 to TRBJ2-7, with D possibly TRBD1 on 6 matching bases. The germline CDR1 and CDR2 sequences are DFQATT and SNEGSKA (reference sequence). V was shortened by 1 base and J by 2 bases, with 9 bases between the two germline ends. The CDR3 totals 13 residues. DNA for the CDR3: TGCAGTGCTAGAGGGACAGAAGCCTACGAGCAGTACTTC. Protein: CSARGTEAYEQYF.

The chain is built from TRBV20-1 and TRBJ1-2; D is undetermined. The CDR3 extends over 13 amino acids. V was cut by 6 bases and J by 0 bases, with 11 bases left in between. Germline V CDR1 and CDR2: DFQATT, SNEGSKA (reference sequence). The CDR3 region is CSAVGSSNYGYTF. The CDR3 coding sequence is TGCAGTGCGGTGGGGTCTTCTAACTATGGCTACACCTTC.

This clonotype appeared a few times. The rearrangement uses TRBV12-3 or TRBV12-4 and TRBJ1-1, with D unresolved. V was clipped by 8 bases and J by 11 bases, with 18 bases between them. The CDR3 is 12 residues long. The CDR3 sequence is CASRRPNGSAFF. The CDR3 nucleotides are TGTGCCAGCCGCCGGCCCAACGGTTCGGCTTTCTTT.

Ten or more counts support this clonotype. This chain connects TRBV27 to TRBJ2-1; D gene uncertain. CDR1 MNHEY and CDR2 SMNVEV come from the germline V gene (reference sequence). This CDR3 comprises 14 residues. Trimming removed 8 bases from V and 2 bases from J, with 13 bases in between. The CDR3 here is CASGRDRAYNEQFF. The CDR3 DNA is TGTGCCAGCGGCCGCGATAGGGCCTACAATGAGCAGTTCTTC.

The chain is built from TRBV19 and TRBJ2-7; TRBD2 matches at 12 bases. Germline V gives CDR1 LNHDA, CDR2 SQIVND (reference sequence). This CDR3 comprises 16 residues. The trim removed 1 base at V and 5 bases at J, leaving 6 bases unmatched. The CDR3 DNA sequence: TGTGCCAGTAGTATAGCCCTAGCGGGAGGGTTCGACGAGCAGTACTTC. It specifies CASSIALAGGFDEQYF.

This clonotype was detected a few times. The chain couples TRBV7-2 to TRBJ1-1; D possibly corresponds to TRBD1 (5 bases). Germline V gene sequence: CDR1 SGHTA, CDR2 FQGNSA. V was clipped by 5 bases and J by 7 bases, with 11 bases between them. The CDR3 totals 12 residues. CDR3 residues: CASSPGTVEAFF. CDR3 nucleotides: TGTGCCAGCAGCCCTGGGACGGTTGAAGCTTTCTTT.

Notes on this clonotype: The missing conserved phenylalanine or tryptophan at the end of this CDR3 makes a read error likely. The chain uses TRBV5-6 and TRBJ1-5, with a tentative D call TRBD1 (5 bases). There are 13 residues in the CDR3. V gave up 1 base and J gave up 7 bases, with 9 bases separating them. From germline, CDR1 is SGHDT and CDR2 YYEEEE. This chain's CDR3 is CASSLTQGQPQHL. In DNA form, the CDR3 reads TGTGCCAGCAGCTTGACTCAGGGACAGCCCCAGCATTTG.

This clonotype was counted only a few times. At one boundary the junction diverges from the germline segment, which might be a read error. The chain links TRBV3-1 to TRBJ1-5; TRBD1 matches at 8 bases. The CDR3 has 16 amino acids. Per the germline V gene, CDR1 is LGHDT and CDR2 is YNNKEL (reference sequence). CDR3 DNA: TGTGCCAGCGGCCAAGGCGGACAGGGCTTCGCTCAGCCCCAGCATTTT. Protein product: CASGQGGQGFAQPQHF.

Turning to this clonotype: This may stem from a read error, because a much larger clone lies one nucleotide away. This chain connects TRBV6-9 to TRBJ2-1; 14 bases line up with TRBD2. The CDR3 loop spans 16 amino acids. The J segment lost 9 bases and the V segment lost 3 bases, leaving 7 bases of the junction unmatched. The germline CDR1 and CDR2 sequences are MNHGY and SVAAGI. CDR3 sequence (DNA): TGTGCCAGCAGTTACATGGGACTAGCGGGAGACAGTGAGCAGTTCTTC. This translates into CASSYMGLAGDSEQFF.

This clonotype was detected ten times or more. The chain is built from TRBV30 and TRBJ1-1; D is undetermined. The germline CDR1 and CDR2 sequences are GTSNPN and SVGIG (reference sequence). The CDR3 runs 12 residues. Trimming stripped 2 bases from V and 6 bases from J, with 10 bases between. As DNA, the CDR3 is TGTGCCTGGAGTCACGGTATCTCTGAAGCTTTCTTT. This gives the protein CAWSHGISEAFF.

The gene calls are TRBV28 and TRBJ2-5; 9 positions match TRBD1. Germline CDR1 MDHEN, CDR2 SYDVKM. V lost 5 bases and J lost 0; bases outside the gene matches: 7. The CDR3 totals 16 residues. CDR3 sequence reads: CASSTWTGVYQETQYF. For the CDR3, the DNA is TGTGCCAGCAGTACATGGACAGGGGTTTACCAAGAGACCCAGTACTTC.

This clonotype was counted at least ten times. The chain joins TRBV6-1 to TRBJ2-2; 8 bases align to TRBD2. Trimming took 3 bases from V and 2 from J; bases not matched to a gene: 11. The CDR3 is made up of 18 amino acids. CDR1 and CDR2 from the germline V gene are MNHNS and SASEGT. The CDR3 bases are TGTGCCAGCAGTGAGACACTGGGCCTAGCGGGCAACACCGGGGAGCTGTTTTTT. Protein sequence: CASSETLGLAGNTGELFF.

The chain employs TRBV13 and TRBJ2-7; D may be TRBD2 (7 bases). Germline loops: CDR1 PRHDT, CDR2 FYEKMQ (reference sequence). The V end was cut by 5 bases, the J end by 3 bases, with 23 bases between. The CDR3 loop spans 17 amino acids. CDR3 protein: CASSRLGGPSMGYEQYF. The CDR3 DNA sequence: TGTGCCAGCAGCCGACTCGGGGGGCCCTCGATGGGCTACGAGCAGTACTTC.

This chain links TRBV27 with TRBJ2-5, with 8 bases matching TRBD1. Losses at the gene ends were 5 bases for V and 7 bases for J; bases not matched to a gene: 9. The CDR3 length is 14 residues. Germline V lookup: CDR1 MNHEY, CDR2 SMNVEV (reference sequence). The CDR3 reads CASSLQGGSGTQYF. In DNA, the CDR3 is TGTGCCAGCAGTCTACAGGGGGGAAGTGGGACCCAGTACTTC.

This clonotype has at least ten counts. The CDR3 protein is CASSPGLAGRETQYF. The CDR3 DNA reads TGTGCCAGCAGCCCGGGACTAGCGGGAAGGGAGACCCAGTACTTC. V is TRBV7-9 and J is TRBJ2-5; 13 bases align to TRBD2. This CDR3 is built from 15 residues. The germline V gene encodes CDR1 SEHNR and CDR2 FQNEAQ (reference sequence). The ends lost 5 bases at V and 5 bases at J; junction bases unmatched: 5.

In this sample, this clonotype turned up a few times. The rearrangement links TRBV24-1 to TRBJ1-5; D ambiguous. The germline CDR1 and CDR2 sequences are KGHDR and SFDVKD. Trimming took off 8 bases at V and 7 bases at J, with 11 bases between the two ends. CDR3 size: 12 residues. The CDR3 region is CATNRPGQPQHF. The CDR3 bases are TGTGCCACCAACCGACCAGGACAGCCCCAGCATTTT.

This clonotype was observed at least ten times. As DNA, the CDR3 is TGTGCCAGCTGGGGACAGGGACATGGCTACACCTTC. Amino acids: CASWGQGHGYTF. The rearrangement joins TRBV2 to TRBJ1-2; 9 bases fit TRBD1. J was trimmed by 6 bases and V by 8 bases; bases with no gene match: 4. CDR1 is SNHLY and CDR2 is FYNNEI in the germline V gene. This CDR3 spans 12 amino acids.

There are a few counts of this clonotype. This CDR3 reads CAWKRLAGENIQYF. The CDR3 coding sequence is TGTGCCTGGAAAAGACTAGCGGGAGAAAACATTCAGTACTTC. The chain recombines TRBV30 with TRBJ2-4, with 12 bases that match TRBD2. The CDR3 runs to 14 residues. From germline, CDR1 is GTSNPN and CDR2 SVGIG (reference sequence). Germline trimming cut 4 bases from V and 5 bases from J; bases unmatched to any gene: 3. The variable domain in full, with the rest retrieved from reference TRBV30 and TRBJ2-4, is SQTIHQWPATLVQPVGSPLSLECTVEGTSNPNLYWYRQAAGRGLQLLFYSVGIGQISSEVPQNLSASRPQDRQFILSSKKLLLSDSGFYLCAWKRLAGENIQYFGAGTRLSVL.

This clonotype was seen a handful of times. The chain joins TRBV5-8 to TRBJ2-7, with no clear D. This CDR3 region has 14 residues. The germline V and J ends were trimmed by 0 bases and 5 bases, with 12 bases remaining between them. Germline values: CDR1 SGHTS, CDR2 YDEGEE. The CDR3 DNA reads TGTGCCAGCAGCTTGGGCCGAATGGTCGACGAGCAGTACTTC. Translated, it gives CASSLGRMVDEQYF.

This clonotype was counted many times. The gene calls are TRBV3-1 and TRBJ1-1; D possibly corresponds to TRBD1 (5 bases). The CDR3 has 14 residues. Germline values: CDR1 LGHDT, CDR2 YNNKEL (reference sequence). V was pared by 1 base and J by 1 base, with 7 bases between. The CDR3 DNA follows: TGTGCCAGCAGCCAAGGAGGGGCGAACACTGAAGCTTTCTTT. Amino acids: CASSQGGANTEAFF.

This clonotype came up a few times. The rearrangement joins TRBV20-1 to TRBJ2-2; D unclear. Germline V gene lookup returns CDR1 DFQATT and CDR2 SNEGSKA (reference sequence). Trimming pared 0 bases from V and 1 base from J, leaving 3 bases between. CDR3 length: 13 amino acids. CDR3 sequence (DNA): TGCAGTGCTAGAGATCTGAACACCGGGGAGCTGTTTTTT. Amino acid sequence: CSARDLNTGELFF.

Ten or more counts support this clonotype. The gene calls are TRBV11-1 and TRBJ1-6, with D tentatively TRBD1 (5 bases). This CDR3 spans 13 amino acids. V was clipped by 5 bases and J by 12 bases, with 14 bases between them. Germline CDR1 reads SGHAT; CDR2 reads FQDESV (reference sequence). CDR3 sequence: CASSAGTYRPLHF. The DNA of the CDR3 is TGTGCCAGCAGCGCGGGGACTTATAGACCCCTCCACTTT. The whole variable domain, filled in from reference TRBV11-1 and TRBJ1-6, reads EAEVAQSPRYKITEKSQAVAFWCDPISGHATLYWYRQILGQGPELLVQFQDESVVDDSQLPKDRFSAERLKGVDSTLKIQPAELGDSAMYLCASSAGTYRPLHFGNGTRLTVT.

Comments on this clonotype: The CDR3 ends on some other residue instead of the conserved phenylalanine or tryptophan, so this is likely a read error. The chain is built from TRBV9 and TRBJ2-3; tentatively, D is TRBD2 (6 bases). Germline CDR1 and CDR2: SGDLS and YYNGEE. The length of the CDR3 is 13 residues. Trimming cost V 7 bases and J 1 base, with 10 bases left between them. The CDR3: CASSGERTDTQYL. CDR3 nucleotides: TGTGCCAGCTCGGGAGAACGCACAGATACGCAGTATCTT.